Below, one T cell receptor (beta chain) is given with its context. Its antigen is currently unknown. This CDR3 has 17 residues. Trimming pared 1 base from V and 7 bases from J, leaving 22 bases between. Germline V gene lookup returns CDR1 SGHVS and CDR2 FNYEAQ. The data belong to a study of human T cells and chemical hapten exposure. Findings of the study overall: With regard to DPC sensitization, TCRs above 1 in 1000 frequency did not change.

TCRdb re-called the 5' RACE reads with MiXCR, one entry per CDR3 protein. The table has about 120,000 distinct CDR3 sequences, more than 15% seen once. Whole blood, unfractionated, served as the material for total RNA extraction. This sequence joins TRBV7-6 and TRBJ1-1; the D gene is possibly TRBD1 (6 bases). This receptor was obtained from a human donor in good health. CDR3 coding DNA: TGTGCCAGCAGCTTAGTTTTAACGGGCAGGGGAGCTGGTGAAGCTTTCTTT. Residues: CASSLVLTGRGAGEAFF.